These 29 T cell receptor beta chains came from one sample sequenced in a study of T cell responses to AZD1222 COVID-19 vaccine. Using immunoSEQ multiplex PCR, the repertoire was profiled, and TCRdb retains in-frame clones only, with some absent. The sample comprises about 110,000 clones, about 82% of which are singletons, and less than 3.5% rests with the top ten. The sample consisted of peripheral blood, taken on day 0 of AZD1222 vaccination. Receptor source: an adult in good health.

This chain connects TRBV5-8 to TRBJ1-5, with D hard to call. V was shortened by 1 base and J by 9 bases, with 11 bases between the two germline ends. The CDR3 extends over 13 amino acids. The germline V gene encodes CDR1 SGHTS and CDR2 YDEGEE. CDR3 in amino acids: CASSLLPGSPQHF. The CDR3 DNA is TGTGCCAGCAGCTTGCTCCCAGGATCGCCCCAGCATTTT.

This rearrangement joins TRBV19 to TRBJ2-1, with a tentative D call TRBD1 (5 bases). Trimming left V 2 bases short and J 4 bases short, with 12 bases between. CDR1 is LNHDA, CDR2 SQIVND, per germline (reference sequence). This CDR3 is built from 15 residues. The CDR3 bases are TGTGCCAGTAGTATAATAGCTGACAGTTACAATGAGCAGTTCTTC. Protein product: CASSIIADSYNEQFF.

The chain combines TRBV9 with TRBJ1-1; a weak D match, TRBD1 (5 bases). The CDR3 runs to 15 residues. The ends were cut back, 0 bases at V and 4 bases at J, with 13 bases in the middle. CDR1 and CDR2 from the germline V gene are SGDLS and YYNGEE. The CDR3 DNA follows: TGTGCCAGCAGCGTAGATTGGTCCCAGGGCACTGAAGCTTTCTTT. It yields the protein CASSVDWSQGTEAFF.

The chain uses TRBV30 and TRBJ2-1; 7 nucleotides agree with TRBD2. Germline trimming cut 0 bases from V and 4 bases from J; bases unmatched to any gene: 6. Germline CDR1 is GTSNPN and CDR2 is SVGIG (reference sequence). The CDR3 runs to 15 residues. Here the CDR3 DNA reads TGTGCCTGGAGTGTACGGAGCGGGGTATACAATGAGCAGTTCTTC. Translating gives CAWSVRSGVYNEQFF.

The J gene is TRBJ2-7, the V gene TRBV11-3; D uncertain. Trimming pared 5 bases from V and 2 bases from J, leaving 22 bases between. The CDR3 covers 17 residues. Germline CDR1 SGHNT, CDR2 YENEEA. Written as DNA, the CDR3 is TGTGCCAGCAGCCCACCACGGTCTCCCTCGTACGCCTACGAGCAGTACTTC. Encoded protein: CASSPPRSPSYAYEQYF.

The chain combines TRBV3-1 (or the pseudogene TRBV3-2) with TRBJ1-2; TRBD1 matches 7 bases. Germline-derived CDR1 and CDR2 are LGHDT and YNNKEL (reference sequence). The V segment lost 4 bases and the J segment 4 bases; nucleotides outside the gene matches: 3. The CDR3 contains 13 residues. This CDR3 is CASSLDRFYGYTF. DNA of the CDR3: TGTGCCAGCAGCCTGGACAGGTTCTATGGCTACACCTTC.

Note on this clone: Other nucleotide sequences in the sample specify the same CDR3. The V call is TRBV4-2, the J call TRBJ1-6; D is uncertain. The V gene lost 3 bases and the J gene lost 6 bases, with 15 bases spanning the gap. CDR1 is LGHNA and CDR2 is YNFKEQ in the germline V gene. CDR3 size: 16 residues. The CDR3 loop reads CASSQVESRLNSPLHF. CDR3 nucleotide sequence: TGTGCCAGCAGCCAGGTTGAGAGCAGACTTAATTCACCCCTCCACTTT.

The rearrangement joins TRBV6-2 or TRBV6-3 to TRBJ1-2, with D possibly being TRBD1 (6 bases). Trimming removed 2 bases from V and 6 bases from J, with 13 bases in between. Germline values: CDR1 MNHEY, CDR2 SVGEGT. The CDR3 length is 14 residues. The CDR3: CASSYRGHTNGYTF. The CDR3 nucleotides read TGTGCCAGCAGTTACCGGGGGCATACAAATGGCTACACCTTC.

About this clone: Germline is not matched at one junction end, which may reflect a read error. The chain joins TRBV6-5 to TRBJ1-2; D call uncertain. Germline V gene data show CDR1 as MNHEY and CDR2 as SVGAGI. CDR3 length: 14 residues. CDR3 in amino acids: CASRYSDGHYGYTF. The DNA for the CDR3 is TGTGCCAGCAGGTACTCGGACGGACACTATGGCTACACCTTC.

This chain uses TRBV7-9 with TRBJ2-5; the match to TRBD2 covers 7 bases. After removal of 6 bases from V and 1 base from J, the junction contained 8 bases not matched to a gene. The germline V gene encodes CDR1 SEHNR and CDR2 FQNEAQ (reference sequence). The CDR3 covers 15 residues. The CDR3 protein is CASSYFSGSQETQYF. DNA for the CDR3: TGTGCCAGCAGTTACTTTAGCGGGTCCCAAGAGACCCAGTACTTC.

A single count supports this clone. This rearrangement joins TRBV19 to TRBJ2-1; D ambiguous. Germline CDR1 LNHDA, CDR2 SQIVND (reference sequence). The CDR3 is 18 amino acids. V lost 0 bases and J 5 bases, leaving 20 bases between the germline ends. The CDR3, as DNA: TGTGCCAGTAGTATAGACCCCTCGGCGCTACCACCAAACAATGAGCAGTTCTTC. Its protein is CASSIDPSALPPNNEQFF.

The chain combines TRBV10-3 with TRBJ1-1, with D possibly TRBD1 on 5 matching bases. V was clipped by 6 bases and J by 6 bases, with 14 bases between them. The length of the CDR3 is 13 residues. In germline, CDR1 is ENHRY, CDR2 SYGVKD. CDR3 protein: CAISPRDFAEAFF. CDR3 nucleotides: TGTGCCATCAGCCCACGGGACTTCGCTGAAGCTTTCTTT.

The V and J genes are TRBV5-1 and TRBJ2-5; D unclear. V was clipped by 4 bases and J by 1 base, with 8 bases between them. CDR3 size: 13 residues. Germline values: CDR1 SGHRS, CDR2 YFSETQ. CDR3 protein: CASSPGVQETQYF. The CDR3 nucleotides read TGCGCCAGCAGCCCCGGAGTCCAAGAGACCCAGTACTTC.

The gene calls are TRBV7-8 and TRBJ2-4, with 7 nucleotides matching TRBD1. Germline V gene sequence: CDR1 SGHVS, CDR2 FQNEAQ. The trim removed 3 bases at V and 1 base at J, leaving 0 bases unmatched. This CDR3 is 14 amino acids long. The CDR3 region is CASSLTGAKNIQYF. For the CDR3, the DNA is TGTGCCAGCAGCTTGACAGGGGCCAAAAACATTCAGTACTTC. Supplemented by reference TRBV7-8 and TRBJ2-4, the full variable domain reads GAGVSQSPRYKVAKRGQDVALRCDPISGHVSLFWYQQALGQGPEFLTYFQNEAQLDKSGLPSDRFFAERPEGSVSTLKIQRTQQEDSAVYLCASSLTGAKNIQYFGAGTRLSVL.

This clone was observed a handful of times. V is TRBV7-2 and J is TRBJ1-2, with D hard to call. CDR1 SGHTA and CDR2 FQGNSA come from the germline V gene. V was clipped by 5 bases and J by 0 bases, with 7 bases between them. There are 13 residues in the CDR3. The CDR3 DNA reads as TGTGCCAGCAGCCCCGGGACTAACTATGGCTACACCTTC. It is translated as CASSPGTNYGYTF.

Here the CDR3 reads CASSRRTEIYGYTF. DNA for the CDR3: TGTGCCAGTAGTCGTCGCACCGAAATCTATGGCTACACCTTC. V and J are TRBV19 and TRBJ1-2, with D uncertain. With 5 bases removed from V and 4 bases from J, the gap between germline ends came to 14 bases. Looked up from germline, CDR1 is LNHDA and CDR2 is SQIVND (reference sequence). The CDR3 is 14 residues long.

Only one count was recorded for this clone. The V and J genes are TRBV28 and TRBJ1-1; 7 positions agree with TRBD1. V was clipped by 6 bases and J by 5 bases; unmatched bases: 9. CDR3 length: 14 amino acids. Germline V lookup: CDR1 MDHEN, CDR2 SYDVKM. The CDR3 DNA reads as TGTGCCAGCAGCCTTCGACAGGGATGGACTGAAGCTTTCTTT. Translation: CASSLRQGWTEAFF. The full variable domain, rest sourced from reference TRBV28 and TRBJ1-1, is DVKVTQSSRYLVKRTGEKVFLECVQDMDHENMFWYRQDPGLGLRLIYFSYDVKMKEKGDIPEGYSVSREKKERFSLILESASTNQTSMYLCASSLRQGWTEAFFGQGTRLTVV.

This sequence joins TRBV20-1 and TRBJ2-1; D is uncertain. The CDR3 is 11 amino acids. Between the trimmed V and J ends, which lost 4 bases and 12 bases, there was a span of 13 bases. CDR1 DFQATT and CDR2 SNEGSKA come from the germline V gene (reference sequence). Here the CDR3 DNA reads TGCAGTGCTACTCCGGGTCGCAGGCAGTTCTTC. Protein product: CSATPGRRQFF.

This chain connects TRBV7-2 to TRBJ1-2; D remains unclear. The V end was cut by 5 bases, the J end by 1 base, with 14 bases between. Germline CDR1 SGHTA, CDR2 FQGNSA. This CDR3 is built from 15 residues. The chain's CDR3 is CASSPLAVDNYGYTF. The CDR3 bases are TGTGCCAGCAGCCCCTTGGCGGTGGATAACTATGGCTACACCTTC. The full variable domain, completed using reference TRBV7-2 and TRBJ1-2, is GAGVSQSPSNKVTEKGKDVELRCDPISGHTALYWYRQSLGQGLEFLIYFQGNSAPDKSGLPSDRFSAERTGGSVSTLTIQRTQQEDSAVYLCASSPLAVDNYGYTFGSGTRLTVV.

The rearrangement uses TRBV4-1 and TRBJ1-1; no definite D call. Trimming removed 1 base from V and 11 bases from J, with 14 bases in between. The CDR3 loop spans 13 amino acids. Germline assignment: CDR1 MGHRA and CDR2 YSYEKL. This CDR3 is CASSQVAEGYAFF. The DNA for the CDR3 is TGCGCCAGCAGCCAAGTTGCTGAGGGATATGCTTTCTTT.

The genes are TRBV9 and TRBJ1-1; possibly TRBD1 for D (6 bases). CDR1 SGDLS and CDR2 YYNGEE come from the germline V gene. With 3 bases removed from V and 4 bases from J, the gap between germline ends came to 16 bases. This CDR3 has 15 amino acids. The DNA of the CDR3 is TGTGCCAGCAGCGGAACACAGGGCTGGGTCACTGAAGCTTTCTTT. As protein: CASSGTQGWVTEAFF.

The chain links TRBV20-1 to TRBJ2-1; D gene ambiguous. CDR3 size: 16 residues. With 3 bases removed from V and 4 bases from J, the gap between germline ends came to 19 bases. The germline CDR1 and CDR2 sequences are DFQATT and SNEGSKA (reference sequence). CDR3 DNA sequence: TGCAGTGCTAGTGGGGTAGCACCAGGTCAATACAATGAGCAGTTCTTC. The encoded protein is CSASGVAPGQYNEQFF.

As for this clone: A read error is likely, as this CDR3 ends without the conserved phenylalanine or tryptophan. The DNA is left out, because the CDR3 cannot be placed on it with certainty; the CDR3 is given as TCRdb lists it. The chain joins TRBV10-3 to TRBJ2-3; the table's D call, TRBD1, has no DNA check behind it. Germline V CDR1 and CDR2: ENHRY, SYGVKD. The CDR3 length equals 13 residues, ends included. The CDR3 is CAISGQTGGTRWI.

V gene TRBV28 combines with J gene TRBJ2-5; a possible D gene is TRBD1 (5 bases). The CDR3 totals 14 residues. V lost 6 bases to trimming and J lost 4 bases, with 15 bases between them. Germline loops: CDR1 MDHEN, CDR2 SYDVKM. The CDR3: CASSRDSYRETQYF. The CDR3 DNA is TGTGCCAGCAGCCGTGACAGTTACCGAGAGACCCAGTACTTC.

The rearrangement joins TRBV6-1 to TRBJ1-3, with D unresolved. The V and J ends lost 1 base and 0 bases respectively, with 7 bases between them. The CDR3 runs 15 residues. Germline CDR1 reads MNHNS; CDR2 reads SASEGT. The CDR3 loop reads CASSEVNSSGNTIYF. The DNA for the CDR3 is TGTGCCAGCAGTGAAGTAAACAGCTCTGGAAACACCATATATTTT.

The sample holds a few counts of this clone. V and J are TRBV30 and TRBJ1-6; the match to TRBD1 covers 10 bases. CDR1 and CDR2 from the germline V gene are GTSNPN and SVGIG (reference sequence). With 1 base clipped from V and 13 bases from J, the junction kept 13 bases outside the gene matches. There are 16 residues in the CDR3. CDR3 in amino acids: CAWSGGSTGGLLPLHF. The CDR3 nucleotides are TGTGCCTGGAGTGGGGGATCGACAGGGGGCCTTCTCCCCCTCCACTTT.

The genes are TRBV7-2 and TRBJ2-7; D is uncertain. The CDR3 has 13 amino acids. Trimming stripped 0 bases from V and 7 bases from J, with 10 bases between. The germline CDR1 and CDR2 sequences are SGHTA and FQGNSA. The CDR3 region has the DNA TGTGCCAGCAGCTTAGCTGGCAGGCGGGAGCAGTACTTC. Protein: CASSLAGRREQYF.

This clone occurred once. The gene calls are TRBV18 and TRBJ2-5; D is ambiguous. The V and J ends lost 0 bases and 4 bases respectively, with 6 bases between them. The germline CDR1 and CDR2 sequences are KGHSH and LQKENI. The CDR3 has 13 residues. The CDR3 nucleotides are TGTGCCAGCTCACCACCCTCTCTAGAGACCCAGTACTTC. This translates into CASSPPSLETQYF.

The CDR3 nucleotides read TGTGCCAGCAGTGAAGAGGAATATAGCAATCAGCCCCAGCATTTT. It is translated as CASSEEEYSNQPQHF. The chain recombines TRBV2 with TRBJ1-5, with no clear D. The CDR3 is 15 amino acids. Germline V gene data show CDR1 as SNHLY and CDR2 as FYNNEI. Trimming cost V 1 base and J 0 bases, with 7 bases left between them.